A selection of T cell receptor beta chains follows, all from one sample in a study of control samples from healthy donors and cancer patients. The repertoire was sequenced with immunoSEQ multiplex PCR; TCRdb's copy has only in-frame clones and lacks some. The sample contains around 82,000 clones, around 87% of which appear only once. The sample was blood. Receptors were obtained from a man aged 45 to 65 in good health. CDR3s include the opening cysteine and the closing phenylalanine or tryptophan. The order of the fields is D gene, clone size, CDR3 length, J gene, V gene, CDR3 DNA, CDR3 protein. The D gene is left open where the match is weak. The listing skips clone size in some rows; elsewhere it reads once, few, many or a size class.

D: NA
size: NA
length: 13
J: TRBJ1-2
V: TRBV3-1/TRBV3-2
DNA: TGTGCCAGCAGCCAAGGCAGCTTCTATGGCTACACCTTC
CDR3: CASSQGSFYGYTF

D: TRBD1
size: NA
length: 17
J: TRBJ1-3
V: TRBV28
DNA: TGTGCCAGCAAGGGGGCAGGGTCCTTCTACTCTGGAAACACCATATATTTT
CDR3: CASKGAGSFYSGNTIYF

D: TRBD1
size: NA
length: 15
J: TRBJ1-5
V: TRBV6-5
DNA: TGTGCCAGCAGTTGGGGGACAGGGGGGGATCAGCCCCAGCATTTT
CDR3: CASSWGTGGDQPQHF

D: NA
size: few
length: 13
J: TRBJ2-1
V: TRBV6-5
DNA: TGTGCCAGCAGACTCGACCCCCCCAATGAGCAGTTCTTC
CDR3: CASRLDPPNEQFF

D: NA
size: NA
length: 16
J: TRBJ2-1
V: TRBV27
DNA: TGTGCCAGCAGTTTCGAGGGGCCGAGATCCGTCGATGAGCAGTTCTTC
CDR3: CASSFEGPRSVDEQFF

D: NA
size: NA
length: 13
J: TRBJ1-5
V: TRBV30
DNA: TGTGCCTGGAGTAAGACCGGCAATCAGCCCCAGCATTTT
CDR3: CAWSKTGNQPQHF

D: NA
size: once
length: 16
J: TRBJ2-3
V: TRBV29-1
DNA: TGCAGCGTTGGACTGTCGTTGAGGTCTAGCACAGATACGCAGTATTTT
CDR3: CSVGLSLRSSTDTQYF

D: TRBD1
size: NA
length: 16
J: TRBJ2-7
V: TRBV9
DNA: TGTGCCAGCAGCGGTCCGACAGGGGGAATTGGCTACGAGCAGTACTTC
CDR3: CASSGPTGGIGYEQYF

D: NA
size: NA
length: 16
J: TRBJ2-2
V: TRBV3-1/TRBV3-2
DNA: TGTGCCAGCAGCCAAGAAAGAGTGACACGGACCGGGGAGCTGTTTTTT
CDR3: CASSQERVTRTGELFF

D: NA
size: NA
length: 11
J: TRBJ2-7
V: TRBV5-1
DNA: TGCGCCAGCCATGGGGGGTACAAGCAGTACTTC
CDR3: CASHGGYKQYF

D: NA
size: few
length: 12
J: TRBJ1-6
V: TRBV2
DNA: TGTGCCAGCAGTGAAGATGGCTCACCCCTCCACTTT
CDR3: CASSEDGSPLHF

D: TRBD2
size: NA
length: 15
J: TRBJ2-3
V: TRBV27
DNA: TGTGCCAGCAGTCGGAGGGACTACCCCACAGATACGCAGTATTTT
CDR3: CASSRRDYPTDTQYF

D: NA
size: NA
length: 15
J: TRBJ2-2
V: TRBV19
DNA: TGTGCCAGTACCCTGGGAAGGGGAGGCACCGGGGAGCTGTTTTTT
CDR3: CASTLGRGGTGELFF

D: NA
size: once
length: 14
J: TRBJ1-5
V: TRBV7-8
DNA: TGTGCCAGCAGCTTAGTGGCAGGCAATCAGCCCCAGCATTTT
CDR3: CASSLVAGNQPQHF

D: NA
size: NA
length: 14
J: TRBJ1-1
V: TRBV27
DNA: TGTGCCAGCAGGCGGGGTGGGGGGTACACTGAAGCTTTCTTT
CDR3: CASRRGGGYTEAFF

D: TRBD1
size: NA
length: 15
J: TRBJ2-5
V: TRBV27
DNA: TGTGCCAGCAGTTTATCCCGGACAGGGAGGGAGACCCAGTACTTC
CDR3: CASSLSRTGRETQYF

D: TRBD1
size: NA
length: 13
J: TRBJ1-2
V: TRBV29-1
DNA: TGCAGCGTACCGGGACAGACTAACTATGGCTACACCTTC
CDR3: CSVPGQTNYGYTF

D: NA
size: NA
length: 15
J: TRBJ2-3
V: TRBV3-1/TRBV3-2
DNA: TGTGCCAGCAGTCTCACAGGGTACGTCGTCGATACGCAGTATTTT
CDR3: CASSLTGYVVDTQYF

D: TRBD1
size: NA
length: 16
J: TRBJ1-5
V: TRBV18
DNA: TGTGCCAGCTCTCCGAACAGGGGGCAGAGCAATCAGCCCCAGCATTTT
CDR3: CASSPNRGQSNQPQHF

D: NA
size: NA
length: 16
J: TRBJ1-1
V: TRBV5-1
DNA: TGCGCCAGCACTCTATTCACAGGAGGGACCCAAATTGAAGCTTTCTTT
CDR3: CASTLFTGGTQIEAFF

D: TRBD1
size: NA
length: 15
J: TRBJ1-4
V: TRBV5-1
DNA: TGCGCCAGCAGCTTGGAGACAGGGGGCGGAGAAAAACTGTTTTTT
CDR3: CASSLETGGGEKLFF

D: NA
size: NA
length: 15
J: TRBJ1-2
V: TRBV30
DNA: TGTGCCTGGAGTGTAGCCGGGGGGCTAGGCTATGGCTACACCTTC
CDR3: CAWSVAGGLGYGYTF

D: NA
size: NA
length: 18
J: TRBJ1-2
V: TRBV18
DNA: TGTGCCAGCTCACCTCAACCATCCCGAGCCGGGCCAGACTATGGCTACACCTTC
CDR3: CASSPQPSRAGPDYGYTF

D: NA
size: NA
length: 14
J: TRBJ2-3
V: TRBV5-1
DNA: TGCGCCAGCAAGCGACCAGGAGTCACAGATACGCAGTATTTT
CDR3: CASKRPGVTDTQYF

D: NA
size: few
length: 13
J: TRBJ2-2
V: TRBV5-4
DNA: TGTGCCAGCAATATCATGGGGACCGGGGAGCTGTTTTTT
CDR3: CASNIMGTGELFF

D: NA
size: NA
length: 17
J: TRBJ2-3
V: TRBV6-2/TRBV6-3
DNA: TGTGCCAGCAGTTACTCGAATGGCGGATGGGACACAGATACGCAGTATTTT
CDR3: CASSYSNGGWDTDTQYF

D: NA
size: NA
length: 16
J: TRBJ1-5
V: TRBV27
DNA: TGTGCCAGCAGTTTTTTGTCCAGTTTTAGCAATCAGCCCCAGCATTTT
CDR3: CASSFLSSFSNQPQHF

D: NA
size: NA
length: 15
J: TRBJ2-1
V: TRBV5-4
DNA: TGTGCCAGCAGCCCCTCGGTAGCGGACAACAATGAGCAGTTCTTC
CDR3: CASSPSVADNNEQFF

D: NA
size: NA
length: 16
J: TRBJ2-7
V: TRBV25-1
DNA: TGTGCCAGCAGTGACAGAGGTCAGAATAAACCCTACGAGCAGTACTTC
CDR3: CASSDRGQNKPYEQYF

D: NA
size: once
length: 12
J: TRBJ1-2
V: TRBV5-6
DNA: TGTGCCAGCAGCGGCCAGGACTATGGCTACACCTTC
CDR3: CASSGQDYGYTF

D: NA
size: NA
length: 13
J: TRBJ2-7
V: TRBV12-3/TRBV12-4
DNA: TGTGCCAGCAGCTGGGACTTCTCCTACGAGCAGTACTTC
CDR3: CASSWDFSYEQYF

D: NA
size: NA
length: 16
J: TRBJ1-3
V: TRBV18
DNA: TGTGCCAGCTCATCAACCTCAGGGGTCTCTGGAAACACCATATATTTT
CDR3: CASSSTSGVSGNTIYF

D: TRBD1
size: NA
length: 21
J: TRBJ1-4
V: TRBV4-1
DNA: TGCGCCAGCAGCCAGTTCCTGTCCCCAGGGGGGCCCACGAGAACTAATGAAAAACTGTTTTTT
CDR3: CASSQFLSPGGPTRTNEKLFF

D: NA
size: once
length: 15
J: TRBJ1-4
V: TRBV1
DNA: TGCACCAGCAGCCAAGATAGACAGCCGTCGGAAAAACTGTTTTTT
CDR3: CTSSQDRQPSEKLFF

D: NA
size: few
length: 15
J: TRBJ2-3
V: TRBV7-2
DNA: TGTGCCAGCAGCTTAGTAACCAGTAGCACAGATACGCAGTATTTT
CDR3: CASSLVTSSTDTQYF

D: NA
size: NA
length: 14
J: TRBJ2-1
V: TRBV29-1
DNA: TGCAGCGGGTACGGGACAACAGCTTACAATGAGCAGTTCTTC
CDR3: CSGYGTTAYNEQFF

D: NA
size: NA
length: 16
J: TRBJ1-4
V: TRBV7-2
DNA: TGTGCCAGCAGCTTATTCCAACCAGGAACTAATGAAAAACTGTTTTTT
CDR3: CASSLFQPGTNEKLFF

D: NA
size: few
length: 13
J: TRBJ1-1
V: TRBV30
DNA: TGTGCCTGGAGTGTGGGACGAATCACTGAAGCTTTCTTT
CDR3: CAWSVGRITEAFF

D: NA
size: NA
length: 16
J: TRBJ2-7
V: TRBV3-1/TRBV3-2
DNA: TGTGCCAGCAGCCCGGGAACAGGGCACCGAGCGTACGAGCAGTACTTC
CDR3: CASSPGTGHRAYEQYF

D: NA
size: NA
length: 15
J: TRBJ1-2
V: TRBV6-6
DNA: TGTGCCAGCAGTTACTCGAGATCAGGGGACCATGGCTACACCTTC
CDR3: CASSYSRSGDHGYTF

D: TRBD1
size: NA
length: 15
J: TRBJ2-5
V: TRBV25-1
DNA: TGTGCCAGCAGTGTGGGACAGGGGGGTTTTGAGACCCAGTACTTC
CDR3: CASSVGQGGFETQYF

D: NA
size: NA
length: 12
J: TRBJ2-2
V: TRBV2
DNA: TGTGCCAGCAGTGTGGGTACCGGGGAGCTGTTTTTT
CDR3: CASSVGTGELFF

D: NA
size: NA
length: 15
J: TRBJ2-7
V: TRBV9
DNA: TGTGCCAGCAGCGCCGAACAGGGGAGGTCAGACGAGCAGTACTTC
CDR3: CASSAEQGRSDEQYF

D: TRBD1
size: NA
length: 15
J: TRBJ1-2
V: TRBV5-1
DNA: TGCGCCAGCAGCTTGGGCAATTCAGGGGGCGCTGGCTACACCTTC
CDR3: CASSLGNSGGAGYTF

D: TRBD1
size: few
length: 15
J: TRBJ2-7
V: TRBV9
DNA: TGTGCCAGCAGCCCCAAGGGGGACAGGGACTGGGAGCAGTACTTC
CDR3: CASSPKGDRDWEQYF

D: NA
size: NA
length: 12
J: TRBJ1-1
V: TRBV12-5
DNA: TGTGCTAGTGCCTGGGGCAACACTGAAGCTTTCTTT
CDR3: CASAWGNTEAFF

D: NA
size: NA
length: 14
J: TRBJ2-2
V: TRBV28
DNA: TGTGCCAGCAGTTTAGGGGGCGCGGGCGGGGAGCTGTTTTTT
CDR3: CASSLGGAGGELFF

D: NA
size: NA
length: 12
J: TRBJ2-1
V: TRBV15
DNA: TGTGCCACCAGCAGAGATTGGGGAGAGCAGTTCTTC
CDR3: CATSRDWGEQFF

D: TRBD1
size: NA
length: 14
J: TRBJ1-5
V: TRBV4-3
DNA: TGCGCCAGCAGCCAGGCAGGGGGCTTTCAGCCCCAGCATTTT
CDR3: CASSQAGGFQPQHF

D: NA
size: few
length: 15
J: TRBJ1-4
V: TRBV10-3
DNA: TGTGCCATCAGCCGTGGGACCGGCCCTAATGAAAAACTGTTTTTT
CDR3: CAISRGTGPNEKLFF

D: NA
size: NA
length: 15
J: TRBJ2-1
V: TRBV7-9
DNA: TGTGCCAGCAGCCTGGAGGGGGAGTGGTACAATGAGCAGTTCTTC
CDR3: CASSLEGEWYNEQFF

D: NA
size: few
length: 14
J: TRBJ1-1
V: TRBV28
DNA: TGTGCCAGCAGTTTGGGGGGGGCGAACACTGAAGCTTTCTTT
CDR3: CASSLGGANTEAFF

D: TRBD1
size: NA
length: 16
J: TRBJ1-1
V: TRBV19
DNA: TGTGCCAGTAGTGAAAGACAGGGGGCGGGGAACACTGAAGCTTTCTTT
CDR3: CASSERQGAGNTEAFF

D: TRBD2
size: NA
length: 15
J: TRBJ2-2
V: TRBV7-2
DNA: TGTGCCAGCAGCCCAAGGGACTATGGTACCGGGGAGCTGTTTTTT
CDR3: CASSPRDYGTGELFF

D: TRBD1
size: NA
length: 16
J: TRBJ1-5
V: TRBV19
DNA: TGTGCCAGTATGAAGGCGGGACAGGGGGCAGGGCAGCCCCAGCATTTT
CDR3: CASMKAGQGAGQPQHF

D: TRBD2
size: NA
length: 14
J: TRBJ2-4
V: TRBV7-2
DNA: TGTGCCAGCAGCCGGGACTACTCCCCGAACATTCAGTACTTC
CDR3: CASSRDYSPNIQYF

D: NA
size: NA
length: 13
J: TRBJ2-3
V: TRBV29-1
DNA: TGCAGCGTTGCCAGCTCGGGCACAGATACGCAGTATTTT
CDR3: CSVASSGTDTQYF

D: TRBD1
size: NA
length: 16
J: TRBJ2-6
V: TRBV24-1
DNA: TGTGCCACCAGTCCCGGGACAGTCTCTGGGGCCAACGTCCTGACTTTC
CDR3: CATSPGTVSGANVLTF